The following is a T cell receptor (beta chain) sequence with its context. The same CDR3 is also encoded by other DNA sequences in this sample. Method: immunoSEQ multiplex PCR; TCRdb's copy keeps in-frame clones and lacks some. The profile shows 70,000 or so clones, about 86% of them singletons. V lost 6 bases to trimming and J lost 2 bases, with 4 bases between them. CDR1 is SEHNR and CDR2 is FQNEAQ in the germline V gene (reference sequence). CDR3 length equals 11 residues. The data were taken from a study of a mutant IDH1 vaccine in newly diagnosed glioma. Time point described: baseline, week 1 (first vaccination visit). Treatment described: pre-vaccination baseline after standard-of-care therapy.

Sample: peripheral blood mononuclear cells (PBMCs), taken from a glioma patient treated with radiotherapy, temozolomide or both. This chain uses TRBV7-9 with TRBJ1-1; D uncertain. The sequence came from a woman aged 18-30 years with glioma. Some clones in this sample may be carry-over from other donors' samples. This chain's CDR3 is CASSLNTEAFF. For the CDR3, the DNA is TGTGCCAGCAGTTTAAACACTGAAGCTTTCTTT. Drawing the rest from reference TRBV7-9 and TRBJ1-1, the complete variable domain is DTGVSQNPRHKITKRGQNVTFRCDPISEHNRLYWYRQTLGQGPEFLTYFQNEAQLEKSRLLSDRFSAERPKGSFSTLEIQRTEQGDSAMYLCASSLNTEAFFGQGTRLTVV.